The 15 T cell receptor beta chains in this list originate from one sample, sequenced in a study of T cells in Graves' hyperthyroidism and ophthalmopathy. TCR beta CDR3 regions were amplified from RNA. The primer set for the first-round RT-PCR of the TCR CDR3 was HTBI. TCRdb reprocessed the multiplex PCR reads via MiXCR and lists one record per CDR3 protein. The sample lists around 600,000 distinct CDR3 sequences; 15% to 19% were seen once. Specimen: blood. The receptors derive from a woman in her 30s with Graves' hyperthyroidism.

This clonotype was found a few times. The DNA of the CDR3 is TGTGCCAGCAGTGAAGAGAACACCGGGGAGCTGTTTTTT. It codes for CASSEENTGELFF. The genes are TRBV2 and TRBJ2-2; D remains unclear. The germline V gene encodes CDR1 SNHLY and CDR2 FYNNEI. This CDR3 is 13 amino acids long. V lost 1 base and J lost 1, with 1 base in between.

The genes are TRBV9 and TRBJ2-3; D possibly corresponds to TRBD2 (6 bases). Germline values: CDR1 SGDLS, CDR2 YYNGEE. The V gene lost 2 bases and the J gene lost 6 bases, with 13 bases spanning the gap. The CDR3 is made up of 14 amino acids. This CDR3 reads CASSVRERLDTQYF. CDR3 coding DNA: TGTGCCAGCAGCGTTCGGGAGCGGTTGGATACGCAGTATTTT.

This clonotype has only a few counts. The V and J genes are TRBV10-3 and TRBJ2-5; 12 bases agree with TRBD2. Germline CDR1 is ENHRY and CDR2 is SYGVKD. This CDR3 is 14 amino acids long. V lost 6 bases and J lost 2; bases outside the gene matches: 1. The CDR3 DNA reads as TGTGCCATCAGGACTAGCGGGAGTCAAGAGACCCAGTACTTC. It is translated as CAIRTSGSQETQYF.

This rearrangement joins TRBV7-6 to TRBJ2-2; 12 nucleotides line up with TRBD2. The CDR3 has 19 amino acids. Trimming took 2 bases from V and 4 from J; bases not matched to a gene: 11. Germline V gene sequence: CDR1 SGHVS, CDR2 FNYEAQ. The DNA for the CDR3 is TGTGCCAGCAGCTTATCGCGGACTAGCGGGATCAGGGGCACCGGGGAGCTGTTTTTT. It is translated as CASSLSRTSGIRGTGELFF.

Concerning this clonotype: At one end, the junction sequence differs from germline, possibly due to a read error. The rearrangement links TRBV10-3 to TRBJ1-1; TRBD1 is a possible D gene (5 bases). CDR1 ENHRY and CDR2 SYGVKD come from the germline V gene. The CDR3 is made up of 13 amino acids. This CDR3 reads CAISRQGYTVAFF. The CDR3 DNA reads TGTGCCATCAGTCGGCAGGGATACACTGTAGCTTTCTTT.

This clonotype was found many times. The V call is TRBV29-1, the J call TRBJ2-1, with a tentative D call TRBD1 (5 bases). The CDR3 consists of 15 residues. Trimming took 0 bases from V and 4 from J, leaving 13 bases between them. The germline CDR1 and CDR2 sequences are SQVTM and ANQGSEA. CDR3 coding DNA: TGCAGCGTTGAAGAGGGGCTGAAGGGATACAATGAGCAGTTCTTC. Protein: CSVEEGLKGYNEQFF.

This clonotype was seen repeatedly, ten times or more. The J gene is TRBJ2-1, the V gene TRBV7-9; D possibly corresponds to TRBD1 (6 bases). This CDR3 comprises 15 residues. The V end lost 5 bases, the J end lost 6 bases, and 17 bases lay between the germline ends. Germline V lookup: CDR1 SEHNR, CDR2 FQNEAQ (reference sequence). CDR3 in DNA: TGTGCCAGCAGCCGTGGTCCAGGGGTTACCAATGAGCAGTTCTTC. Protein: CASSRGPGVTNEQFF. Based on the CDR3 plus reference TRBV7-9 and TRBJ2-1, the full variable domain is DTGVSQNPRHKITKRGQNVTFRCDPISEHNRLYWYRQTLGQGPEFLTYFQNEAQLEKSRLLSDRFSAERPKGSFSTLEIQRTEQGDSAMYLCASSRGPGVTNEQFFGPGTRLTVL.

In regard to this clonotype: Since a much larger clone is just one base distant, this may be a read error. The V gene is TRBV7-2, the J gene TRBJ2-7; no firm D call. Germline lookup yields CDR1 SGHTA and CDR2 FQGNSA. V was shortened by 5 bases and J by 3 bases, with 8 bases between the two germline ends. The CDR3 runs to 12 residues. CDR3 sequence: CASSGHLYEQYF. CDR3 bases: TGTGCCAGCAGCGGCCACCTCTACGAGCAGTACTTC.

This clonotype was recorded a few times. The V and J genes are TRBV28 and TRBJ2-1; D is unclear. Looked up from germline, CDR1 is MDHEN and CDR2 is SYDVKM. This CDR3 is 16 amino acids long. V lost 7 bases to trimming and J lost 3 bases, with 19 bases between them. In DNA, the CDR3 is TGTGCCAGCACCGTTAGATACAGTGGGATCTACAATGAGCAGTTCTTC. It codes for CASTVRYSGIYNEQFF.

This clonotype occurred many times. The chain has TRBV2 and TRBJ2-5; tentative D call: TRBD1 (5 bases). V lost 7 bases and J lost 5, with 17 bases in between. Germline CDR1 is SNHLY and CDR2 is FYNNEI. The CDR3 sequence is 14 residues long. This CDR3 is CASNLNRGAETQYF. The CDR3 nucleotides read TGTGCCAGCAACTTAAATAGGGGCGCGGAGACCCAGTACTTC. Drawing the rest from reference TRBV2 and TRBJ2-5, the complete variable domain is EPEVTQTPSHQVTQMGQEVILRCVPISNHLYFYWYRQILGQKVEFLVSFYNNEISEKSEIFDDQFSVERPDGSNFTLKIRSTKLEDSAMYFCASNLNRGAETQYFGPGTRLLVL.

At least ten counts were recorded for this clonotype. V usage is TRBV5-1 and J usage is TRBJ2-7; TRBD2 aligns across 11 bases. The CDR3 extends over 18 amino acids. CDR1 is SGHRS and CDR2 is YFSETQ in the germline V gene. The V segment lost 0 bases and the J segment 0 bases; nucleotides outside the gene matches: 8. CDR3 in amino acids: CASSLAGLAVRSSYEQYF. CDR3 nucleotide sequence: TGCGCCAGCAGCTTGGCGGGACTAGCGGTAAGGAGCTCCTACGAGCAGTACTTC.

The J gene is TRBJ1-5, the V gene TRBV11-2; a possible D gene is TRBD1 (5 bases). Germline V CDR1 and CDR2: SGHAT, FQNNGV. The CDR3 runs to 14 residues. The V gene lost 0 bases and the J gene lost 4 bases, with 7 bases spanning the gap. Here the CDR3 reads CASSLDGGNQPQHF. The CDR3 coding sequence is TGTGCCAGCAGCTTAGATGGGGGGAATCAGCCCCAGCATTTT.

The gene calls are TRBV24-1 and TRBJ2-1; 10 bases align to TRBD2. The CDR3 totals 16 residues. With V trimmed by 3 bases and J by 2 bases, 3 bases remained unmatched. The germline gives CDR1 KGHDR, CDR2 SFDVKD. CDR3 in DNA: TGTGCCACCAGTGATCCACTAGCGGGGCCCTACAATGAGCAGTTCTTC. This codes for CATSDPLAGPYNEQFF.

This clonotype was seen many times. The chain recombines TRBV7-9 with TRBJ2-1; 11 positions agree with TRBD2. After removal of 5 bases from V and 3 bases from J, the junction contained 3 bases not matched to a gene. Germline V gene lookup returns CDR1 SEHNR and CDR2 FQNEAQ (reference sequence). CDR3 length: 15 residues. The CDR3 DNA reads TGTGCCAGCAGCGTGGGACTAGCGGACTACAATGAGCAGTTCTTC. This gives the protein CASSVGLADYNEQFF.

This clonotype was seen repeatedly, ten times or more. The V call is TRBV6-1, the J call TRBJ1-1, with 7 bases identical to TRBD1. V was clipped by 6 bases and J by 3 bases; unmatched bases: 7. The CDR3 contains 14 residues. Germline V gene data show CDR1 as MNHNS and CDR2 as SASEGT. CDR3 coding DNA: TGTGCCAGCAGGGTGACAGGGAGGTACACTGAAGCTTTCTTT. Protein: CASRVTGRYTEAFF.